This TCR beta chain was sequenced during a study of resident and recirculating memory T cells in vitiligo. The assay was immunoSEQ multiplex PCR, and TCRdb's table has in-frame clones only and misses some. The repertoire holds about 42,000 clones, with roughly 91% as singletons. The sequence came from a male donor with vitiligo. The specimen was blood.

In nucleotides, the CDR3 is TGTGCCAGCAGCTTAGGTGGGCGGGGGGGCTGGTACAATGAGCAGTTCTTC. Protein sequence: CASSLGGRGGWYNEQFF. V is TRBV11-2 and J is TRBJ2-1, with 9 bases fitting TRBD2. The CDR3 has 17 amino acids. Germline CDR1 SGHAT, CDR2 FQNNGV. With 1 base clipped from V and 4 bases from J, the junction kept 8 bases outside the gene matches.